This T cell receptor beta chain was profiled in a study of shared clonotypes between healthy human individuals. As for the study in general: Each donor's CD4 naive and CD4 memory cells filled three plates apiece, CD8 naive two, and CD8 memory one.

The CDR3 contains 14 residues. Germline V lookup: CDR1 LNHNV, CDR2 YYDKDF (reference sequence). V was clipped by 0 bases and J by 6 bases, with 10 bases between them. How the authors handled the data: Junction-only sequences without quality scores came from ImmunoSEQ, so filtering differed. The table came from immunoSEQ multiplex PCR; TCRdb's copy has only in-frame clones and leaves some out. From that table come the V and J calls and clone size; the DNA was used to work out D and trimming. This sample carries approximately 650,000 clones, about 95% of them seen once, and the ten largest clones take 0.11%. CD45RO-negative, CCR7-positively selected cells formed the naive CD8 fraction, excluding terminally differentiated effector memory CD45RA+ cells.

The chain carries TRBV15 and TRBJ2-3; no clear D gene. The sequence was obtained from a woman aged 30 to 39 in good health. Input material: naive CD8+ T cells sorted from blood. The chain's CDR3 is CATSREEYGDTQYF. Written as DNA, the CDR3 is TGTGCCACCAGCAGAGAGGAGTACGGGGATACGCAGTATTTT.